This T cell receptor beta chain stems from a study of blood T cell repertoires in COVID-19. Germline V lookup: CDR1 SGHDT, CDR2 YYEEEE. Germline trimming cut 4 bases from V and 7 bases from J; bases unmatched to any gene: 4. The CDR3 totals 12 residues. Generated by immunoSEQ multiplex PCR, the TCRdb table keeps only in-frame clones and is missing some. The repertoire holds around 200,000 clones, about 88% seen once, with 1% to 1.4% in the top ten. The TCR sequence derives from a man aged 25 to 40 with acute or convalescent COVID-19. Sequenced input: peripheral blood. The chain joins TRBV5-6 to TRBJ1-2; 7 bases align to TRBD1. CDR3 DNA sequence: TGTGCCAGCAGCGTGGGACAGTTTGGCTACACCTTC. Translation: CASSVGQFGYTF.